These T cell receptor beta chains were read from a single sample in a study of blood T cell repertoires in COVID-19. TCRdb's table, derived via immunoSEQ multiplex PCR, lists solely in-frame clones and lacks some. The sample holds about 410,000 clones, about nine tenths seen once. The sequencing input was peripheral blood. These receptors came from a woman aged 25 to 45 with active or convalescent COVID-19. Each CDR3 is given with its conserved first and last residue. D genes are given only for firm matches. Some rows have no size entry. The others give once, few or many, or a class for an expanded clone.

d_gene,j_gene,v_gene,abundance,CDR3nt,CDR3aa
TRBD1,TRBJ1-6,TRBV28,-,TGTGCCAGCATCGAAGTTCAGGCAGGGGGTTTGGGAAGCGGTAATTCACCCCTCCACTTT,CASIEVQAGGLGSGNSPLHF
TRBD2,TRBJ2-4,TRBV30,-,TGTGCCTGGAGTGTTACTAGCGGTAGCAAAAACATTCAGTACTTC,CAWSVTSGSKNIQYF
TRBD1,TRBJ1-1,TRBV19,once,TGTGCCAGTAGTTATGGGACAGGGAACACTGAAGCTTTCTTT,CASSYGTGNTEAFF
-,TRBJ1-6,TRBV11-2,-,TGTGCCAGCAGCTTAGTCGGGGGATCACCCCTCCACTTT,CASSLVGGSPLHF
-,TRBJ1-1,TRBV29-1,many,TGCAGCGTTGATAGATCGAACACTGAAGCTTTCTTT,CSVDRSNTEAFF
TRBD2,TRBJ2-1,TRBV11-2,-,TGTGCCTGCGACCTAGCGGTTAACAATGAGCAGTTCTTC,CACDLAVNNEQFF
TRBD1,TRBJ1-2,TRBV2,-,TGTGCCAGGTTGGAGAAGGACAGGGAAGGGGGCTACACCTTC,CARLEKDREGGYTF
-,TRBJ1-4,TRBV27,-,TGTGCCAGCAGTCCGTACAGGGAAGAAAAACTGTTTTTT,CASSPYREEKLFF
-,TRBJ1-4,TRBV14,-,TGTGCCAGCAGCCGAACCCGGGGGGGCCGGGGCAAAGCTACTAATGAAAAACTGTTTTTT,CASSRTRGGRGKATNEKLFF
TRBD1,TRBJ1-1,TRBV5-6,-,TGTGCCAGCAGCTGGGGACAGGGGAACACTGAAGCTTTCTTT,CASSWGQGNTEAFF
TRBD1,TRBJ1-6,TRBV5-1,-,TGCGCCAGCAGCTTGAGGACAGGGGATGGAATCACCTATAATTCACCCCTCCACTTT,CASSLRTGDGITYNSPLHF
-,TRBJ2-7,TRBV7-9,once,TGTGCCAGCAGCTTAGACCGGGGAGCCTACGAGCAGTACTTC,CASSLDRGAYEQYF
TRBD1,TRBJ2-2,TRBV30,-,TGTGCCTGGAGTCCACAGGGGGCTGACACCGGGGAGCTGTTTTTT,CAWSPQGADTGELFF
TRBD2,TRBJ2-3,TRBV5-1,-,TGCGCCAGCAGCCTCGGGGGGGGCACAGATACGCAGTATTTT,CASSLGGGTDTQYF
TRBD2,TRBJ2-5,TRBV5-1,-,TGCGCCAGCAGCCCTGGACTAGCGGGAGGGCCGGGTACTGAGACCCAGTACTTC,CASSPGLAGGPGTETQYF
-,TRBJ1-6,TRBV11-1,-,TGTGCCAGCAGCTTCGGTACGGTATTGAGTTCACCCCTCCACTTT,CASSFGTVLSSPLHF
-,TRBJ2-2,TRBV24-1,-,TGTGCCACCAGTGCCACAGCTAACACCGGGGAGCTGTTTTTT,CATSATANTGELFF
-,TRBJ1-5,TRBV7-2,few,TGTGCCAGCAGCTTAGGGGCTGAGTATAGCAATCAGCCCCAGCATTTT,CASSLGAEYSNQPQHF
TRBD1,TRBJ1-1,TRBV12-3/TRBV12-4,-,TGTGCCAGCAGTGACGGGACAGACACTGAAGCTTTCTTT,CASSDGTDTEAFF
TRBD2,TRBJ2-5,TRBV29-1,-,TGCAGCGTTGAAGGGACTAGCGATTCGTACCAAGAGACCCAGTACTTC,CSVEGTSDSYQETQYF
TRBD2,TRBJ2-1,TRBV13,-,TGTGCCAGCAGCTTATACAATCAACTAGCGGGCCGTTACAATGAGCAGTTCTTC,CASSLYNQLAGRYNEQFF